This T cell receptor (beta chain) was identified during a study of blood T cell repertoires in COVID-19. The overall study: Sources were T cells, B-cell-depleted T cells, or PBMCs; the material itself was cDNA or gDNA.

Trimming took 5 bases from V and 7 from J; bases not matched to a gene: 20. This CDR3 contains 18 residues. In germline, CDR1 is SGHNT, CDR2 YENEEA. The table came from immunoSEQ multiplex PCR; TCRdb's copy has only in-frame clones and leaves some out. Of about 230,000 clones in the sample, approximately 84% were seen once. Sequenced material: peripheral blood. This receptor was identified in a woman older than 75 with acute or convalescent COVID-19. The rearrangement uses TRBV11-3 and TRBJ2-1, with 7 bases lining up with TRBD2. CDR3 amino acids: CASSNGAFRGSESNEQFF. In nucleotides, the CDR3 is TGTGCCAGCAGCAATGGGGCTTTTCGCGGGAGTGAATCAAATGAGCAGTTCTTC.